Listed here is a single T cell receptor beta chain. The repertoire was sequenced with immunoSEQ multiplex PCR; TCRdb's copy has only in-frame clones and lacks some. The sample has 630,000 or so clones, about 87% seen once. The sample comes from a study of shared T cell receptors in the human thymus. Germline V gene sequence: CDR1 SGHRS, CDR2 YFSETQ. The V end was cut by 2 bases, the J end by 5 bases, with 11 bases between. The CDR3 covers 13 residues. The sample was also linked to a second study, of human thymus T cells. That investigation notes: Thymus pieces cut out during corrective heart surgery were the tissue that was used. Reports from related research described highly overlapping thymic repertoires among unrelated individuals.

The chain links TRBV5-1 to TRBJ2-7; no definite D call. The clonotype originates from a boy younger than two with a congenital heart defect. Sequencing was performed on thymocytes. CDR3 residues: CASSLYLPDEQYF. The CDR3 DNA follows: TGCGCCAGCAGCTTATATCTCCCTGACGAGCAGTACTTC. The whole variable domain, remainder taken from reference TRBV5-1 and TRBJ2-7, is KAGVTQTPRYLIKTRGQQVTLSCSPISGHRSVSWYQQTPGQGLQFLFEYFSETQRNKGNFPGRFSGRQFSNSRSEMNVSTLELGDSALYLCASSLYLPDEQYFGPGTRLTVT.